The 16 T cell receptor beta chains below were found in one sample sequenced in a study of cytomegalovirus exposure and HLA in healthy donors. PCR was performed using 60 Vbeta and 13 Jbeta primers. Profiled with immunoSEQ multiplex PCR; TCRdb holds only in-frame clones, not every one. Here the sample table reports about 53,000 clones. Sequences were obtained from PBMCs. These TCRs come from a woman in her late teens or twenties in good health and CMV-seronegative.

V gene TRBV14 combines with J gene TRBJ1-2; D might be TRBD1 (6 bases). CDR3 length equals 13 residues. The ends were cut back, 5 bases at V and 3 bases at J, with 10 bases in the middle. Germline loops: CDR1 SGHDN, CDR2 FVKESK. The CDR3 nucleotides are TGTGCCAGCAGCACAGGGACGCACTATGGCTACACCTTC. Encoded protein: CASSTGTHYGYTF.

This chain connects TRBV30 to TRBJ2-3; 13 bases are shared with TRBD2. The germline V gene has CDR1 GTSNPN and CDR2 SVGIG (reference sequence). The CDR3 runs to 17 residues. Losses at the gene ends were 1 base for V and 4 bases for J; bases not matched to a gene: 8. This CDR3 is CAWSGGGTSGRADTQYF. The CDR3 nucleotides are TGTGCCTGGAGTGGGGGGGGAACTAGCGGGAGGGCAGATACGCAGTATTTT.

The chain uses TRBV6-1 and TRBJ2-3; tentatively, D is TRBD2 (6 bases). V dropped 8 bases and J dropped 2 bases, with 17 bases sitting between them. Germline V CDR1 and CDR2: MNHNS, SASEGT. The CDR3 totals 15 residues. The CDR3 sequence: CASLARGETTDTQYF. CDR3 bases: TGTGCCAGCCTAGCGCGCGGGGAGACCACAGATACGCAGTATTTT.

This chain connects TRBV5-6 to TRBJ2-7, with D possibly being TRBD1 (6 bases). Trimming left V 1 base short and J 3 bases short, with 11 bases between. The germline gives CDR1 SGHDT, CDR2 YYEEEE. The CDR3 extends over 14 amino acids. The CDR3 spells CASSLWDTIYEQYF. The CDR3 nucleotides read TGTGCCAGCAGCTTGTGGGACACTATCTACGAGCAGTACTTC. Looking up the rest from reference TRBV5-6 and TRBJ2-7 gives the full variable domain: DAGVTQSPTHLIKTRGQQVTLRCSPKSGHDTVSWYQQALGQGPQFIFQYYEEEERQRGNFPDRFSGHQFPNYSSELNVNALLLGDSALYLCASSLWDTIYEQYFGPGTRLTVT.

The chain joins TRBV2 to TRBJ1-1, with TRBD1 matching 8 bases. V was clipped by 4 bases and J by 0 bases; unmatched bases: 4. The CDR3 loop spans 15 amino acids. Germline V gives CDR1 SNHLY, CDR2 FYNNEI. The CDR3 is CASSGRDRMNTEAFF. CDR3 nucleotides: TGTGCCAGCAGTGGAAGGGACAGGATGAACACTGAAGCTTTCTTT.

CDR3 in amino acids: CASSQLSVGELFF. CDR3 nucleotide sequence: TGCGCCAGCAGCCAACTAAGTGTGGGGGAGCTGTTTTTT. The chain is built from TRBV4-1 and TRBJ2-2; no clear D gene. Germline-derived CDR1 and CDR2 are MGHRA and YSYEKL. CDR3 length: 13 amino acids. Trimming cost V 2 bases and J 8 bases, with 9 bases left between them.

The genes are TRBV4-2 and TRBJ1-2, with a tentative D call TRBD1 (6 bases). The CDR3 contains 15 residues. With 0 bases removed from V and 4 bases from J, the gap between germline ends came to 12 bases. Germline loops: CDR1 LGHNA, CDR2 YNFKEQ. The CDR3 nucleotides read TGTGCCAGCAGCCAAGATCAGGGAGGGGGCTATGGCTACACCTTC. This gives the protein CASSQDQGGGYGYTF.

This sequence joins TRBV7-8 and TRBJ1-5, with 8 positions matching TRBD1. The CDR3 is 15 amino acids. After removal of 5 bases from V and 8 bases from J, the junction contained 11 bases not matched to a gene. CDR1 and CDR2 (germline): SGHVS, FQNEAQ. CDR3 DNA sequence: TGTGCCAGCAGCCCCGCAGGGGGCCCCGCGAAGCCCCAGCATTTT. Its translation: CASSPAGGPAKPQHF.

In DNA, the CDR3 is TGTGCCAGCAGCGCGGGAAGATCGGGGTTTTACGAGCAGTACTTC. Translated, it gives CASSAGRSGFYEQYF. This chain uses TRBV5-4 with TRBJ2-7; D might be TRBD2 (6 bases). The germline CDR1 and CDR2 sequences are SGHNT and YYREEE (reference sequence). Deletions cut 4 bases from V and 4 bases from J, with 18 bases between. This CDR3 spans 15 amino acids.

As regards this clone: At one boundary the junction diverges from the germline segment, which might be a read error. The gene calls are TRBV5-1 and TRBJ2-1, with TRBD2 as a possible D gene (7 bases). Looked up from germline, CDR1 is SGHRS and CDR2 is YFSETQ. The CDR3 spans 15 residues. CDR3 bases: TGCGCCAGCAGCTCCCCGGGGGGCTCCGACAATGAGCAGTTCTTC. The encoded protein is CASSSPGGSDNEQFF.

The rearrangement links TRBV10-3 to TRBJ2-7; 9 nucleotides match TRBD2. CDR3 length: 14 residues. In germline, CDR1 is ENHRY, CDR2 SYGVKD. V was pared by 8 bases and J by 4 bases, with 9 bases of the junction left unmatched. CDR3 region: CAIGSVREGYEQYF. The CDR3 DNA is TGTGCCATCGGTTCGGTGCGGGAGGGGTACGAGCAGTACTTC.

The chain has TRBV18 and TRBJ2-4; no reliable D call. Trimming left V 2 bases short and J 10 bases short, with 12 bases between. This CDR3 spans 13 amino acids. Germline CDR1 is KGHSH and CDR2 is LQKENI. CDR3 loop: CASSPGRVWIQYF. The DNA for the CDR3 is TGTGCCAGCTCACCAGGGCGAGTGTGGATTCAGTACTTC. Variable domain in full (rest from reference TRBV18 and TRBJ2-4): NAGVMQNPRHLVRRRGQEARLRCSPMKGHSHVYWYRQLPEEGLKFMVYLQKENIIDESGMPKERFSAEFPKEGPSILRIQQVVRGDSAAYFCASSPGRVWIQYFGAGTRLSVL.

The rearrangement links TRBV5-1 to TRBJ1-4, with D possibly matching TRBD1 (5 bases). V was pared by 0 bases and J by 6 bases, with 12 bases between. Germline V gene lookup returns CDR1 SGHRS and CDR2 YFSETQ. This CDR3 has 15 residues. DNA for the CDR3: TGCGCCAGCAGCTTGGGGAGGGGCGCGGATGAAAAACTGTTTTTT. This translates into CASSLGRGADEKLFF. The whole variable domain, remainder taken from reference TRBV5-1 and TRBJ1-4, is KAGVTQTPRYLIKTRGQQVTLSCSPISGHRSVSWYQQTPGQGLQFLFEYFSETQRNKGNFPGRFSGRQFSNSRSEMNVSTLELGDSALYLCASSLGRGADEKLFFGSGTQLSVL.

The rearrangement joins TRBV10-3 to TRBJ1-2; D possibly corresponds to TRBD1 (5 bases). V lost 6 bases and J 2 bases, leaving 13 bases between the germline ends. The CDR3 has 14 residues. Germline CDR1 is ENHRY and CDR2 is SYGVKD. CDR3 residues: CAISVGAGNYGYTF. The CDR3 DNA follows: TGTGCCATCAGCGTCGGTGCAGGGAACTATGGCTACACCTTC.

V gene TRBV7-8 combines with J gene TRBJ2-7, with 9 bases aligning to TRBD2. CDR1 is SGHVS and CDR2 is FQNEAQ in the germline V gene. V lost 1 base, J lost 0 bases, and 10 bases stayed unmatched. This CDR3 has 18 residues. The CDR3 DNA reads TGTGCCAGCAGCTTAGTATTATCTAGCGGGACCAGCTCCTACGAGCAGTACTTC. Its translation is CASSLVLSSGTSSYEQYF.

The chain has TRBV5-1 and TRBJ1-3; 11 bases agree with TRBD1. The CDR3 sequence is 19 residues long. CDR1 is SGHRS and CDR2 is YFSETQ in the germline V gene. J lost 4 bases, V lost 3 bases, and 15 bases had no gene match. In DNA, the CDR3 is TGCGCCAGCAGCTCCCAGACTAATGCCGGGACAGGGGGAGGAAACACCATATATTTT. Protein sequence: CASSSQTNAGTGGGNTIYF.